Listed below are T cell receptor beta chains from one sample, sequenced in a study of blood T cell repertoires in COVID-19. Sequencing used immunoSEQ multiplex PCR; TCRdb keeps in-frame clones, though not all of them. Of about 89,000 clones listed, 70% to 80% are singletons. The sequenced material came from peripheral blood. Receptors originate from a human donor in a cohort sampled during active COVID-19. Each CDR3 is given with its conserved first and last residue. Only some rows state a clone size, as once, few, many or a class for expanded clones.

J: TRBJ2-2; size: once; V: TRBV9; CDR3: CASSDRVAGELFF
J: TRBJ2-1; size: -; V: TRBV29-1; CDR3: CSVAGQGSGSSYNEQFF
J: TRBJ2-1; size: -; V: TRBV19; CDR3: CASSLGGSSYNEQFF
J: TRBJ2-1; size: -; V: TRBV25-1; CDR3: CASRRGSYNEQFF
J: TRBJ2-3; size: -; V: TRBV11-2; CDR3: CASRRGQGKDTQYF
J: TRBJ2-2; size: -; V: TRBV19; CDR3: CASSVRGSGTGELFF
J: TRBJ2-2; size: -; V: TRBV5-1; CDR3: CASSLGGVTGELFF
J: TRBJ2-3; size: -; V: TRBV6-1; CDR3: CASSDRWGGTSTDTQYF
J: TRBJ1-1; size: -; V: TRBV2; CDR3: CASSESRTEAFF
J: TRBJ2-2; size: many; V: TRBV19; CDR3: CASSTRAGELFF
J: TRBJ1-5; size: -; V: TRBV19; CDR3: CASSMGRERQPQHF
J: TRBJ2-1; size: -; V: TRBV9; CDR3: CASSVGWSSNEQFF
J: TRBJ2-5; size: -; V: TRBV7-2; CDR3: CASSFFAGQETQYF